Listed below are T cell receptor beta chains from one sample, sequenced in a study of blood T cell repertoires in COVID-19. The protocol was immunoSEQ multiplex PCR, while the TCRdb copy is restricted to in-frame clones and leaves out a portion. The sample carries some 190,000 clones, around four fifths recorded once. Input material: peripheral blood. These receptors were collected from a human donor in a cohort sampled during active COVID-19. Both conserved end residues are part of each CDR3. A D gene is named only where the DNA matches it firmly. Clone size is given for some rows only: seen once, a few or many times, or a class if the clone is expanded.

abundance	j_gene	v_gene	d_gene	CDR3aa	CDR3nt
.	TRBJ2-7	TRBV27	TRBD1	CASSRLLNTGGRTEQYF	TGTGCCAGCAGTCGACTCCTCAACACAGGGGGGAGGACCGAGCAGTACTTC
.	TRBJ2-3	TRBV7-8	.	CASSRSVGAWADTQYF	TGTGCCAGCAGTCGATCCGTTGGGGCCTGGGCAGATACGCAGTATTTT
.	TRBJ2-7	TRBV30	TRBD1	CAWSAGGEQYF	TGTGCCTGGAGTGCAGGGGGCGAGCAGTACTTC
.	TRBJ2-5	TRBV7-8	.	CASSLLTGVQETQYF	TGTGCCAGCAGCCTATTAACAGGTGTTCAAGAGACCCAGTACTTC
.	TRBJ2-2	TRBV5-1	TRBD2	CASSLALGLAGITGELFF	TGCGCCAGCAGCTTGGCGCTGGGACTAGCGGGGATCACCGGGGAGCTGTTTTTT
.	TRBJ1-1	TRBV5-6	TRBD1	CASSLGTGVNTEAFF	TGTGCCAGCAGCTTGGGGACAGGGGTTAACACTGAAGCTTTCTTT
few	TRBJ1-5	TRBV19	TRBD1	CASSRGQSNQPQHF	TGTGCCAGTAGCCGGGGACAGTCCAATCAGCCCCAGCATTTT
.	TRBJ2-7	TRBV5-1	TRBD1	CASKEQGDSYEQYF	TGCGCCAGTAAAGAACAGGGGGACTCCTACGAGCAGTACTTC
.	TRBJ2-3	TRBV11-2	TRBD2	CASTPGERGGDTQYF	TGTGCCAGCACCCCGGGGGAGCGGGGTGGAGATACGCAGTATTTT
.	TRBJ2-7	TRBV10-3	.	CAISGGTGSYEQYF	TGTGCCATCAGTGGCGGGACGGGGTCCTACGAGCAGTACTTC
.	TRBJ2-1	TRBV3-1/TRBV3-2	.	CASSPFSNEQFF	TGTGCCAGCAGCCCCTTTTCCAATGAGCAGTTCTTC